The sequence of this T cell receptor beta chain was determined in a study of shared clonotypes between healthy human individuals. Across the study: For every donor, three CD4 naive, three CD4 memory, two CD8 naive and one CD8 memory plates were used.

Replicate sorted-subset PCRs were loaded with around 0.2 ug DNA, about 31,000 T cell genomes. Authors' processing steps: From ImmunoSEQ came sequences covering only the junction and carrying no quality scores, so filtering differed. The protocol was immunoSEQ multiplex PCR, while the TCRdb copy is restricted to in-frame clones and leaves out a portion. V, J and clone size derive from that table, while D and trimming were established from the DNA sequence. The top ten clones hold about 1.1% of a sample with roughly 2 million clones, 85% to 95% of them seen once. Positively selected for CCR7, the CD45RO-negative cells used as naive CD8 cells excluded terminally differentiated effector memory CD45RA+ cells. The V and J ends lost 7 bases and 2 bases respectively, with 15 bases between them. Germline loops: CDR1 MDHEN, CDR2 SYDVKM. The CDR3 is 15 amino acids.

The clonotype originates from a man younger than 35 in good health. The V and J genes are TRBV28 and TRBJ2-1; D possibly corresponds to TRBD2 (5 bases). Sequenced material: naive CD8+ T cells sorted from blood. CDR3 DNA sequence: TGTGCCAGCAACCCTGGGAGTACAGCCTACAATGAGCAGTTCTTC. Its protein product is CASNPGSTAYNEQFF.